Only a few counts were recorded for the clone carrying this T cell receptor (beta chain). TCR beta cDNA was reverse-transcribed from about 500 ng of total RNA. The reaction used a constant-region primer and ProtoScript II reverse transcriptase. Employing slightly modified ARM-PCR, three nested multiplex PCR rounds were run, and these gave rise to the TCR beta libraries. PCR rounds one and two used TRBV1-TRBV30 forward primers with a C-beta reverse primer for around 10 cycles each. MiXCR, applied by TCRdb to the multiplex PCR reads, yields one record per CDR3 protein. Altogether 310,000 or so distinct CDR3 sequences are present, approximately 64% being singletons, with the ten largest covering 6.5%. This specimen belongs to a study of tumor-infiltrating lymphocytes in primary liver carcinoma. The junction had 9 bases not matched to a gene; V was cut back by 5 bases and J by 2 bases. The CDR3 is 16 amino acids. Germline V gives CDR1 MNHEY, CDR2 SVGEGT.

It was unsorted whole blood that yielded blood RNA, and germline DNA was also extracted. Sequencing input: peripheral blood. The V call is TRBV6-2 or TRBV6-3, the J call TRBJ2-7, with 10 bases aligning to TRBD2. The receptor was isolated from a man aged 35 to 55 with primary liver carcinoma and hepatitis B virus infection. CDR3 DNA: TGTGCCAGCAGTCTTCTCCTGCTAGCGGGAGCCTACGAGCAGTACTTC. Its protein product is CASSLLLLAGAYEQYF.